This T cell receptor beta chain emerged from a study of blood T cell repertoires in COVID-19. The protocol was immunoSEQ multiplex PCR, while the TCRdb copy is restricted to in-frame clones and leaves out a portion. There are around 200,000 clones in the sample; around 88% occur only once, and about 4.7% lies in the top ten. The ends were cut back, 4 bases at V and 4 bases at J, with 9 bases in the middle. In germline, CDR1 is SGHRS, CDR2 YFSETQ. CDR3 length equals 13 residues. The J gene is TRBJ2-1, the V gene TRBV5-1; a possible D gene is TRBD2 (5 bases). The receptor was isolated from a young woman who had been exposed to COVID-19. The material sequenced was PBMCs or T cells enriched from blood (not recorded which). CDR3 sequence (DNA): TGCGCCAGCAGCCCCGGAGGATACAATGAGCAGTTCTTC. It encodes CASSPGGYNEQFF.